This T cell receptor beta chain was sequenced in a study of cytomegalovirus exposure and HLA in healthy donors. The PCR had 60 Vbeta and 13 Jbeta primers. Profiling relied on immunoSEQ multiplex PCR, and the TCRdb table lists in-frame clones only, not all of them. The top ten hold roughly 6.3% of the sample, which has 150,000 to 200,000 clones, roughly 80% seen once. This CDR3 is 12 amino acids long. Germline CDR1 LNHDA, CDR2 SQIVND (reference sequence). V was clipped by 7 bases and J by 6 bases; unmatched bases: 5. The receptor was isolated from a male donor in good health and CMV-seropositive. The chain links TRBV19 to TRBJ1-1; 7 bases fit TRBD1. Sequencing used PBMCs. The CDR3 nucleotides are TGTGCCAGTACCTCGGGACAGCCTGAAGCTTTCTTT. It yields the protein CASTSGQPEAFF.